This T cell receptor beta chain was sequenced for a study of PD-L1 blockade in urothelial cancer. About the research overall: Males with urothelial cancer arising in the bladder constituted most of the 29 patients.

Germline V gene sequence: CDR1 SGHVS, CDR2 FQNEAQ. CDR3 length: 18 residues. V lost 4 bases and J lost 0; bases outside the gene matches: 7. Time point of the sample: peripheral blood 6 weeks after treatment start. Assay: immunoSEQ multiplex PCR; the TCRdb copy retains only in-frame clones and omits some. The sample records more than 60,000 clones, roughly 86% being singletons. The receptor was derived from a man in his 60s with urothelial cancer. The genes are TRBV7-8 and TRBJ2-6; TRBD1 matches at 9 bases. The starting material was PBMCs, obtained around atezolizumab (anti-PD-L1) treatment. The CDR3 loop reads CASSSRDRESSGANVLTF. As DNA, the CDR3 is TGTGCCAGCAGCTCCCGGGACAGGGAGTCCTCTGGGGCCAACGTCCTGACTTTC.